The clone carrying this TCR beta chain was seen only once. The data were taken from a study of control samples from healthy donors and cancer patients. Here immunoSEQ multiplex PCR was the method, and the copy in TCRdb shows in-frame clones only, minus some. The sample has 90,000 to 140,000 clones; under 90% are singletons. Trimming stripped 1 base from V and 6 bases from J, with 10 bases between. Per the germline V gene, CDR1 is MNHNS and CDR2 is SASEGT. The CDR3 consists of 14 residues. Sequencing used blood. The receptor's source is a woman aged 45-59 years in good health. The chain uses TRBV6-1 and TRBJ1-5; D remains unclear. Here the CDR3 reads CASSEDREGQPQHF. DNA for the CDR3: TGTGCCAGCAGTGAAGACCGGGAGGGTCAGCCCCAGCATTTT.